This T cell receptor (beta chain) is from a study of shared clonotypes between healthy human individuals. Study results and caveats: All-four-donor shared clonotypes had higher generation probabilities than non-shared clonotypes did. Among the subsets, naive ones generally showed larger estimated richness than memory ones.

The table came from immunoSEQ multiplex PCR; TCRdb's copy has only in-frame clones and leaves some out. The sample records 2 million to 2.5 million clones, 93% being singletons. Germline CDR1 is SGHTA and CDR2 is FQGTGA. The CDR3 runs 16 residues. Trimming at V came to 4 bases and at J to 9 bases, leaving 10 bases not matched to a gene. This clone occurred once. Its antigen is unknown. This chain uses TRBV7-3 with TRBJ1-6, with TRBD1 identical over 9 bases. This receptor was identified in a man between 18 and 29 years old in good health. Some clones in this sample may be carry-over from other donors' samples. Sequencing input: naive CD4+ T cells from PBMCs. The subset denotes: CD45RA+ positively selected. CDR3 nucleotides: TGTGCCAGCAGCTATCCCCGGGACAGGGTACTTTCACCCCTCCACTTT. As protein: CASSYPRDRVLSPLHF.